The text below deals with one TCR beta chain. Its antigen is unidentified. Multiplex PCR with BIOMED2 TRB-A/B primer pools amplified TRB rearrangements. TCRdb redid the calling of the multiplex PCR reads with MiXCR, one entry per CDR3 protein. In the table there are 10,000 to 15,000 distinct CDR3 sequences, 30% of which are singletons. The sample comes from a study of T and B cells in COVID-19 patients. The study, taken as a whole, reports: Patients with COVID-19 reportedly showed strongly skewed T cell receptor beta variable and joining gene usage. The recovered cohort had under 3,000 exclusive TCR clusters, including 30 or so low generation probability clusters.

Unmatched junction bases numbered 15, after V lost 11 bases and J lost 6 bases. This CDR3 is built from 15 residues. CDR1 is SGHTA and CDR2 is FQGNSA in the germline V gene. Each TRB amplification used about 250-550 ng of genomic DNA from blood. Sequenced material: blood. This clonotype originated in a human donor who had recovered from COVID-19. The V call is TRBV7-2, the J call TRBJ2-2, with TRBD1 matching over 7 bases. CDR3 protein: CAGRQGLGLAGELFF. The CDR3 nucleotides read TGTGCCGGTCGACAGGGTTTAGGTTTGGCCGGGGAGCTGTTTTTT.